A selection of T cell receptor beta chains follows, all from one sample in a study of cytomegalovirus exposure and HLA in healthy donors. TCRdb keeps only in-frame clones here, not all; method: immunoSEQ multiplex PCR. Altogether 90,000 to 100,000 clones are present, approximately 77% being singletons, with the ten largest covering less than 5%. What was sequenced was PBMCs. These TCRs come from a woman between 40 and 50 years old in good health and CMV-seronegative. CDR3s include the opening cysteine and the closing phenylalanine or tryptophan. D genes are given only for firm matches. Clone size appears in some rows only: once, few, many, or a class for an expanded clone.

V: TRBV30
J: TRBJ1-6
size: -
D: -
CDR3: CAWSVGVNSPLHF
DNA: TGTGCCTGGAGTGTCGGTGTAAATTCACCCCTCCACTTT

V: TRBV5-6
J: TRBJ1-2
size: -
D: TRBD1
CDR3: CASSPPGQDGYTF
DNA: TGTGCCAGCAGCCCTCCGGGACAGGATGGCTACACCTTC

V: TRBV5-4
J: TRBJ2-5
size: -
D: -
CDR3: CASSSAQRQETQYF
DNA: TGTGCCAGCAGCTCAGCGCAGCGGCAAGAGACCCAGTACTTC

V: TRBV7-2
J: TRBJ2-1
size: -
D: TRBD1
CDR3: CASSFLDRGRNEQFF
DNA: TGTGCCAGCAGCTTTCTGGACAGGGGGCGCAATGAGCAGTTCTTC

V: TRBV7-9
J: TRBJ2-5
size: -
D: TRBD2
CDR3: CASSSIAGGAQETQYF
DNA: TGTGCCAGCAGTTCTATAGCGGGTGGGGCTCAAGAGACCCAGTACTTC

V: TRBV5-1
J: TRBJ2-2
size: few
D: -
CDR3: CASSWVLQGGSLRSNTGELFF
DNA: TGCGCCAGCAGCTGGGTCCTCCAGGGAGGAAGCTTACGCTCGAACACCGGGGAGCTGTTTTTT

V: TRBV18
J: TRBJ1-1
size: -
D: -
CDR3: CASSPAVPGQGVNTEAFF
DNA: TGTGCCAGCTCACCAGCAGTCCCGGGACAAGGGGTGAACACTGAAGCTTTCTTT

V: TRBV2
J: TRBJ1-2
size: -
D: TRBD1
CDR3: CARRITGGALLGYTF
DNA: TGTGCCAGGAGAATAACAGGGGGCGCATTGTTGGGCTACACCTTC

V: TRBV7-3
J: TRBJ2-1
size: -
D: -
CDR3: CASSLSPDSYNEQFF
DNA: TGTGCCAGCAGCTTAAGTCCAGATTCCTACAATGAGCAGTTCTTC

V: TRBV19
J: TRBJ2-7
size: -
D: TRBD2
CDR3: CASSSLAGEPSYEQYF
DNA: TGTGCCAGTAGTTCCCTAGCGGGGGAACCCTCCTACGAGCAGTACTTC

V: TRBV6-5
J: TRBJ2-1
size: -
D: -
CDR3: CASSLSRYTYNEQFF
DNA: TGTGCCAGCAGTCTTAGCCGTTATACCTACAATGAGCAGTTCTTC

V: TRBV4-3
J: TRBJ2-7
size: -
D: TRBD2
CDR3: CASSGTAGGPISEQYF
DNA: TGCGCCAGCAGCGGCACAGCGGGGGGCCCCATTAGCGAGCAGTACTTC

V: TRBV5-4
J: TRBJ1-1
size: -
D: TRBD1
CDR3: CASRQDRAMGEAFF
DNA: TGTGCCAGCAGACAAGACAGGGCCATGGGTGAAGCTTTCTTT

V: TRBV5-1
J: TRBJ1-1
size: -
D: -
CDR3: CASRQNTEAFF
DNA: TGCGCCAGCAGACAGAACACTGAAGCTTTCTTT

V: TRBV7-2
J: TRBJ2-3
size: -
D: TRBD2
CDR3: CASSPTSVSTDTQYF
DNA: TGTGCCAGCAGCCCGACTAGCGTAAGCACAGATACGCAGTATTTT

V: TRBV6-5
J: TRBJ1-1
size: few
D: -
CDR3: CASSYDRKNTEAFF
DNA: TGTGCCAGCAGTTACGACAGGAAAAACACTGAAGCTTTCTTT

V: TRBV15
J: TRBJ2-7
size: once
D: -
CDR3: CATSRVGEEQYF
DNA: TGTGCCACCAGCAGAGTAGGAGAGGAGCAGTACTTC

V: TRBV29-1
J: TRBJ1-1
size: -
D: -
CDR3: CSVFSGGRAFF
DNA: TGCAGCGTTTTTTCCGGGGGGAGGGCTTTCTTT

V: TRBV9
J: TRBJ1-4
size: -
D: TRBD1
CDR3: CASSVGHTGANEKLFF
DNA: TGTGCCAGCAGCGTAGGTCACACAGGGGCTAATGAAAAACTGTTTTTT

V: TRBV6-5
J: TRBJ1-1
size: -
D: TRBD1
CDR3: CASSKLNRGSSEAFF
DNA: TGTGCCAGCAGTAAATTAAACAGGGGGTCCAGTGAAGCTTTCTTT

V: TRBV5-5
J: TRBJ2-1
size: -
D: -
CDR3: CASSPRVSGEYLNEQFF
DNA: TGTGCCAGCAGCCCCCGGGTTAGCGGAGAATACTTGAATGAGCAGTTCTTC

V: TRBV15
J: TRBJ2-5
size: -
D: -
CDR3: CATSRDRLIAETQYF
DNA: TGTGCCACCAGCAGAGACAGGCTAATAGCGGAGACCCAGTACTTC

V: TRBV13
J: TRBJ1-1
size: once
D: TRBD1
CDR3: CASSSTGERTEAFF
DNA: TGTGCCAGCAGCTCCACAGGGGAGCGCACTGAAGCTTTCTTT

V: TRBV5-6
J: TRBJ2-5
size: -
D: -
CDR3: CASSWEETQYF
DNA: TGTGCCAGCAGCTGGGAGGAGACCCAGTACTTC

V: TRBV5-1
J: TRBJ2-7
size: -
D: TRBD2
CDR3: CASSLEWGGAYEQYF
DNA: TGCGCCAGCAGCTTGGAGTGGGGGGGGGCCTACGAGCAGTACTTC

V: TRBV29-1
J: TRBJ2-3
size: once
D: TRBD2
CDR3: CSVQGTSGGTDTQYF
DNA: TGCAGCGTGCAGGGGACTAGCGGGGGGACCGATACGCAGTATTTT

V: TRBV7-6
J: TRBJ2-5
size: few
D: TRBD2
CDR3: CASSLGASGGVQTQYF
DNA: TGTGCCAGCAGCTTAGGAGCCAGCGGGGGGGTACAGACCCAGTACTTC

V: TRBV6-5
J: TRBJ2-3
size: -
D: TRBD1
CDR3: CASSFRDRARDTQYF
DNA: TGTGCCAGCAGTTTCCGGGACAGGGCGAGAGATACGCAGTATTTT

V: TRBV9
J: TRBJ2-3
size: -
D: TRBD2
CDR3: CASSRRGIAGGRSDTQYF
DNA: TGTGCCAGCAGCCGTAGAGGGATAGCGGGGGGAAGGTCAGATACGCAGTATTTT

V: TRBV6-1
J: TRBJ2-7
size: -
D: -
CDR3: CVTRGALLNEQYF
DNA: TGTGTAACCCGGGGAGCCCTCCTCAACGAGCAGTACTTC

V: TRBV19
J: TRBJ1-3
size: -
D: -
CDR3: CASSIGLVADSGNTIYF
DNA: TGTGCCAGTAGTATAGGTCTCGTGGCAGACTCTGGAAACACCATATATTTT

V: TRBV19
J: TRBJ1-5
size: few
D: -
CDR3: CASINGGGGNQPQHF
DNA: TGTGCCAGTATCAACGGCGGGGGAGGCAATCAGCCCCAGCATTTT

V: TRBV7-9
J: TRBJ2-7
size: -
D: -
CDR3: CASSLLSETYSYEQYF
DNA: TGTGCCAGCAGCTTACTAAGCGAGACGTACTCCTACGAGCAGTACTTC

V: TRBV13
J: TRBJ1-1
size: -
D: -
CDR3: CASSYRQIMNTEAFF
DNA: TGTGCCAGCAGCTACCGACAGATTATGAACACTGAAGCTTTCTTT

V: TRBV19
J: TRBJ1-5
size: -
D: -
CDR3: CASSSGPRGQPQHF
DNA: TGTGCCAGTAGTAGCGGACCTAGGGGTCAGCCCCAGCATTTT

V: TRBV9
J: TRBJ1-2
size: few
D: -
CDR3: CASSPVTRGYGYTF
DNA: TGTGCCAGCAGCCCGGTGACCCGGGGCTATGGCTACACCTTC

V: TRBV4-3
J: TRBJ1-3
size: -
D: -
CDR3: CASSQDLLDTAGNTIYF
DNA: TGCGCCAGCAGCCAAGATCTATTGGACACAGCCGGAAACACCATATATTTT

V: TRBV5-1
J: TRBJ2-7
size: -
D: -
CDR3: CASSSLGQNYEQYF
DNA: TGCGCCAGCAGCTCCCTCGGACAGAACTACGAGCAGTACTTC

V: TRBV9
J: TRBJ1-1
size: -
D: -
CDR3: CASGSSQGQRPEAFF
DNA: TGTGCCAGCGGCTCGTCACAGGGTCAACGGCCTGAAGCTTTCTTT

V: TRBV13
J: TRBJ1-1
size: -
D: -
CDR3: CASSSTENQGLGTEAFF
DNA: TGTGCCAGCAGCTCGACCGAGAACCAGGGACTCGGCACTGAAGCTTTCTTT

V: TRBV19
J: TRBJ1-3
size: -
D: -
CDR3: CASSILDWSAGNTIYF
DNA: TGTGCCAGTAGTATTTTAGATTGGTCTGCTGGAAACACCATATATTTT

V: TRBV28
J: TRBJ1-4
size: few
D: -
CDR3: CASSRGSQPEKLFF
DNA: TGTGCCAGCAGTCGCGGCTCCCAACCTGAAAAACTGTTTTTT

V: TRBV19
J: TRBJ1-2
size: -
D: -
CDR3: CASSIGPYGYTF
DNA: TGTGCCAGTAGTATTGGGCCCTATGGCTACACCTTC

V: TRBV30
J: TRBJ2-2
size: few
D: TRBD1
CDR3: CAWRGQHTGELFF
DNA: TGTGCCTGGAGGGGACAGCACACCGGGGAGCTGTTTTTT

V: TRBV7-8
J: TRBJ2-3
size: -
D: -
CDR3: CASSSNTDTQYF
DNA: TGTGCCAGCAGCTCAAACACAGATACGCAGTATTTT

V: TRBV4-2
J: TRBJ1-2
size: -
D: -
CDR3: CASSQAGTTEGYTF
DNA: TGTGCCAGCAGCCAGGCCGGGACAACCGAGGGCTACACCTTC

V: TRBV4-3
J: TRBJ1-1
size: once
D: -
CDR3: CASSHPDRPTEAFF
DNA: TGCGCCAGCAGCCACCCCGACAGGCCTACTGAAGCTTTCTTT

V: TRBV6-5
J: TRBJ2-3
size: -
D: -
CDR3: CATGVSSTDTQYF
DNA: TGTGCCACCGGGGTCTCTAGCACAGATACGCAGTATTTT

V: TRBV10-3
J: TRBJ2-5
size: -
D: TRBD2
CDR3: CAIRPSGEETQYF
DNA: TGTGCCATCAGGCCCAGCGGGGAAGAGACCCAGTACTTC

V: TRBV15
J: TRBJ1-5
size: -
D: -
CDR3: CATSRDPGIGIQPQHF
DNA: TGTGCCACCAGCAGAGATCCAGGGATTGGGATTCAGCCCCAGCATTTT

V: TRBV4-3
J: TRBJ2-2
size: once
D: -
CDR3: CASSQMGLLPAGELFF
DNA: TGCGCCAGCAGCCAAATGGGACTCCTCCCCGCCGGGGAGCTGTTTTTT

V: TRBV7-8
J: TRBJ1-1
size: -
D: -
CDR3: CASSLLDRNTEAFF
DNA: TGTGCCAGCAGCTTACTGGACAGGAACACTGAAGCTTTCTTT

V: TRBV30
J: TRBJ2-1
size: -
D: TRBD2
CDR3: CAWEPGLAVINEQFF
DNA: TGTGCCTGGGAACCGGGACTAGCGGTTATCAATGAGCAGTTCTTC